Listed below are T cell receptor beta chains from one sample, sequenced in a study of regulatory T cells in long-lasting Graves disease. TCRdb re-derived calls from the multiplex PCR reads in MiXCR, one entry per CDR3 protein. The table has about 470,000 distinct CDR3 sequences, 15% seen once. In addition, the sample was reused for a study of T cells in Graves' hyperthyroidism and ophthalmopathy.

This specimen was peripheral blood mononuclear cells (PBMCs), taken at new diagnosis, from a patient treated with antithyroid drugs. The receptors derive from a woman aged 30 to 39 with Graves disease. The CDR3 runs from the conserved cysteine through the conserved F or W. Each record gives: D gene, J gene, CDR3 length, clone size, V gene, CDR3 DNA, CDR3 protein. D genes are given only for firm matches. Clone size is stated in some rows and not others, as once, few, many or a class when expanded.

>NA|TRBJ2-3|17|NA|TRBV7-2
TGTGCCAGCAGCTTTGGGACCCCGGGATCGGGGATAGATACGCAGTATTTT
CASSFGTPGSGIDTQYF
>NA|TRBJ2-5|14|NA|TRBV7-9
TGTGCCAGCAGCCCTAGGGCTAGCCAAGAGACCCAGTACTTC
CASSPRASQETQYF
>TRBD2|TRBJ2-2|11|many|TRBV29-1
TGCAGCGGACGGGGGGTCGGGGAGCTGTTTTTT
CSGRGVGELFF
>NA|TRBJ2-7|15|many|TRBV12-3/TRBV12-4
TGTGCCAGCAGCCGTGACAGATCGAGCTCCTACGAGCAGTACTTC
CASSRDRSSSYEQYF
>TRBD2|TRBJ2-5|16|many|TRBV12-3/TRBV12-4
TGTGCCAGCAGTCAGACCCTTACTAGCGAACCAGAGACCCAGTACTTC
CASSQTLTSEPETQYF
>TRBD1|TRBJ2-2|15|few|TRBV2
TGTGCCAGCAGCAGACAGGGGGGGAGCACCGGGGAGCTGTTTTTT
CASSRQGGSTGELFF
>TRBD1|TRBJ2-3|13|NA|TRBV2
TGTGCCAGCCGAACCCAGGGGGCAGATACGCAGTATTTT
CASRTQGADTQYF
>NA|TRBJ2-1|14|many|TRBV2
TGTGCCAGCGAGGGGCAGGGATGGGGTCCCGGACAGTTCTTC
CASEGQGWGPGQFF
>NA|TRBJ2-2|14|many|TRBV10-3
TGTGCCATCAGTGAAGATAGAGCCACCGGGGAGCTGTTTTTT
CAISEDRATGELFF
>NA|TRBJ2-2|13|many|TRBV11-3
TGTGCCAGCAGCTTGGAGGTCAACGGGGAGCTGTTTTTT
CASSLEVNGELFF
>TRBD2|TRBJ2-1|16|few|TRBV20-1
TGCAGTGTTAGAGACGCCGGGGCTAGCGGGAGAGGTGAGCAGTTCTTC
CSVRDAGASGRGEQFF
>NA|TRBJ2-1|14|many|TRBV6-4
TGTGCCAGCAGTGACTCAAAGCGGGACAATGAGCAGTTCTTC
CASSDSKRDNEQFF
>TRBD2|TRBJ2-1|17|NA|TRBV20-1
TGCAGTGCTAGAGACCTACTAGCGGGGGGGTATCTCAATGAGCAGTTCTTC
CSARDLLAGGYLNEQFF
>NA|TRBJ2-5|15|few|TRBV14
TGTGCCAGCAGCGGTTCGGGACACCTTCAAGAGACCCAGTACTTC
CASSGSGHLQETQYF
>TRBD2|TRBJ2-5|17|NA|TRBV7-2
TGTGCCAGCAGCAAGGGGCCCTCGGGACTAGCGGGAGAGACCCAGTACTTC
CASSKGPSGLAGETQYF
>TRBD2|TRBJ2-7|16|NA|TRBV24-1
TGTGCCACCAGTGGGTCTAGCGGGAGGGCTTCCTACGAGCAGTACTTC
CATSGSSGRASYEQYF
>TRBD1|TRBJ1-6|17|few|TRBV4-1
TGCGCCAGCAGCCGTAGCTCTGTGACAGGGGACAATTCACCCCTCCACTTT
CASSRSSVTGDNSPLHF
>TRBD1|TRBJ2-7|16|many|TRBV5-1
TGTGCCAGCAGCCTGGGGGGACAGGGGCCTTCCTACGAGCAGTACTTC
CASSLGGQGPSYEQYF
>TRBD1|TRBJ2-2|15|NA|TRBV7-3
TGTGCCAGCAGCCCAGACAGGGAGAACACCGGGGAGCTGTTTTTT
CASSPDRENTGELFF
>NA|TRBJ1-2|14|few|TRBV5-6
TGTGCCAGCAGCTTGGCCAGGGCCAACTATGGCTACACCTTC
CASSLARANYGYTF
>TRBD2|TRBJ2-5|11|NA|TRBV20-1
TGCAGTGGACTAGCCTATGAGACCCAGTACTTC
CSGLAYETQYF
>NA|TRBJ1-5|15|few|TRBV10-3
TGTGCCCTTCGGCGGAATGCTTTTAGCAATCAGCCCCAGCATTTT
CALRRNAFSNQPQHF
>TRBD1|TRBJ2-7|13|NA|TRBV20-1
TGCAGTGCCGAACCGGGACAGATCTACGAGCAGTACTTC
CSAEPGQIYEQYF
>TRBD1|TRBJ1-1|16|many|TRBV5-6
TGTGCCAGCAGCTTCAGACAGGGGGCGAGAGGTACTGAAGCTTTCTTT
CASSFRQGARGTEAFF
>NA|TRBJ1-6|13|many|TRBV30
TGTGCCTGGAGTTCACAGGAAAATTCACCCCTCCACTTT
CAWSSQENSPLHF
>TRBD2|TRBJ2-5|14|many|TRBV20-1
TGCAGTGCTAAAGGACTAGCGGGAGTTGAGACCCAGTACTTC
CSAKGLAGVETQYF
>TRBD2|TRBJ2-3|15|few|TRBV5-1
TGCGCCAGCAGCTTGAGGCTAGCGGTCACAGATACGCAGTATTTT
CASSLRLAVTDTQYF
>NA|TRBJ1-4|16|NA|TRBV5-5
TGTGCCAGCAGCCTGCAAGGGATTACAACTAATGAAAAACTGTTTTTT
CASSLQGITTNEKLFF
>TRBD2|TRBJ2-5|12|many|TRBV12-3/TRBV12-4
TGTGCCAGCAGACTAGCGAAAGAGACCCAGTACTTC
CASRLAKETQYF
>NA|TRBJ2-7|15|many|TRBV7-8
TGTGCCAGCAGCTTAACCCCCAGAAGACTATACGAGCAGTACTTC
CASSLTPRRLYEQYF
>TRBD2|TRBJ2-1|15|many|TRBV6-5
TGTGCCAGCAGTTACGGGCGGGAGAAGGACAATGAGCAGTTCTTC
CASSYGREKDNEQFF
>NA|TRBJ1-2|18|few|TRBV28
TGTGCCAGCAGACCGAGGCCGGGACACTCGCTCTCTAACTATGGCTACACCTTC
CASRPRPGHSLSNYGYTF
>NA|TRBJ2-7|14|many|TRBV30
TGTGCCTACGCTCCGGGACCGGTGACCTACGAGCAGTACTTC
CAYAPGPVTYEQYF
>TRBD2|TRBJ2-7|13|NA|TRBV20-1
TGCAGTGCTAGGCGGGAGCGCGTCTACGAGCAGTACTTC
CSARRERVYEQYF
>NA|TRBJ2-1|11|many|TRBV28
TGTGCCAGCATTGCACACCGGAATCAGTTCTTC
CASIAHRNQFF
>NA|TRBJ2-7|13|many|TRBV3-1
TGTGCCAGCAGCGGACGGTCAGCCTACGAGCAGTACTTC
CASSGRSAYEQYF
>TRBD1|TRBJ1-2|12|many|TRBV18
TGTGCCAGCGAGACAGGGGATGAGGGCTACACCTTC
CASETGDEGYTF
>NA|TRBJ2-1|10|NA|TRBV30
TGTGCCTGGAGTCTTAATGAGCAGCTCTTC
CAWSLNEQLF
>NA|TRBJ1-2|13|many|TRBV6-1
TGTGCCAGCAAACCGGGACGGGGCTATGGCTACACCTTC
CASKPGRGYGYTF
>TRBD2|TRBJ2-6|18|NA|TRBV9
TGTGCCAGCAGCGTTTGGGCAGGGACTACCTCTGGGGCCAACGTCCTGACTTTC
CASSVWAGTTSGANVLTF
>NA|TRBJ2-5|12|few|TRBV30
TGTGCCTGGAAGGCTTCAGGAGAGACCCAGTACTTC
CAWKASGETQYF